One and the same sample provided the 20 T cell receptor beta chains below, sequenced in a study of prognosis after radiotherapy for stage I lung cancer. CDR3 of TCR beta was amplified from genomic DNA via a two-round multiplex PCR. Individual primers that were specific to each TRBV and TRBJ gene served in first-round PCR. MiXCR, run by TCRdb on the multiplex PCR reads, gives a single entry per CDR3 protein. Of about 35,000 distinct CDR3 sequences listed, 32% are singletons. The sample was PBMCs, taken before or after stereotactic body radiation therapy (not recorded which). The receptors were gathered from a donor over 45 with non-small cell lung cancer.

This clonotype was recorded many times. V and J are TRBV7-2 and TRBJ2-1, with 10 bases matching TRBD2. CDR3 length equals 15 residues. Per germline, CDR1 SGHTA and CDR2 FQGNSA. The ends lost 5 bases at V and 4 bases at J; junction bases unmatched: 5. The CDR3 is CASSPSGGTYNEQFF. The CDR3 DNA reads TGTGCCAGCAGCCCTAGCGGGGGAACTTACAATGAGCAGTTCTTC.

This clonotype occurred many times. The V call is TRBV20-1, the J call TRBJ1-2; 9 nucleotides line up with TRBD1. CDR1 DFQATT and CDR2 SNEGSKA come from the germline V gene (reference sequence). This CDR3 has 18 amino acids. The V segment lost 1 base and the J segment 0 bases; nucleotides outside the gene matches: 12. The CDR3 DNA sequence: TGCAGTGCTAGAGTGGTGTCGGGACAGGGCCCCTCTAACTATGGCTACACCTTC. It specifies CSARVVSGQGPSNYGYTF.

In its sample, this clonotype was seen many times. V gene TRBV20-1 combines with J gene TRBJ1-2, with 9 nucleotides matching TRBD1. V lost 3 bases to trimming and J lost 7 bases; unmatched junction nucleotides: 18. The V gene's germline CDR1 is DFQATT and CDR2 SNEGSKA (reference sequence). The CDR3 totals 17 residues. CDR3 in amino acids: CSASERTGALGNRGYTF. The CDR3 DNA sequence: TGCAGTGCTAGTGAAAGGACAGGGGCGTTGGGTAATCGTGGCTACACCTTC.

In its sample, this clonotype was seen many times. The chain combines TRBV3-1 with TRBJ2-7; 7 nucleotides line up with TRBD1. CDR1 and CDR2 from the germline V gene are LGHDT and YNNKEL (reference sequence). V trimming: 2 bases; J trimming: 5 bases; junction bases outside the gene matches: 3. This CDR3 contains 13 residues. CDR3 DNA: TGTGCCAGCAGCCAAAAGGGGGCCCACGAGCAGTACTTC. This sequence encodes CASSQKGAHEQYF.

This clonotype was observed a few times. A much larger clone lies one base from this, so it may be a read error. This chain connects TRBV25-1 to TRBJ2-7; D is unclear. This CDR3 has 12 residues. Germline V gene sequence: CDR1 MGHDK, CDR2 SYGVNS. V lost 4 bases, J lost 2 bases, and 6 bases lay in between. This chain's CDR3 is CASSGNPYEQYF. The CDR3 DNA sequence: TGTGCCAGCAGTGGAAATCCCTACGAGCAGTACTTC.

The J gene is TRBJ2-7, the V gene TRBV6-1; 7 positions agree with TRBD1. Germline CDR1 and CDR2: MNHNS and SASEGT. The CDR3 contains 15 residues. V was pared by 4 bases and J by 6 bases, with 12 bases of the junction left unmatched. Here the CDR3 DNA reads TGTGCCAGCAGTGGTTCGGTACAGGGGAGCAGCGAGCAGTACTTC. Translating it yields CASSGSVQGSSEQYF.

This clonotype was counted at least ten times. The chain couples TRBV5-1 to TRBJ2-7; 7 nucleotides match TRBD1. This CDR3 has 15 residues. Germline V lookup: CDR1 SGHRS, CDR2 YFSETQ. Trimming cost V 5 bases and J 4 bases; bases outside gene matches: 12. CDR3 loop: CASRLRTGEDYEQYF. The CDR3 DNA follows: TGCGCCAGCAGACTTAGGACAGGAGAAGATTACGAGCAGTACTTC.

V is TRBV6-1 and J is TRBJ1-2; perhaps TRBD1 as D (5 bases). With 4 bases removed from V and 5 bases from J, the gap between germline ends came to 17 bases. The CDR3 has 15 residues. Germline lookup yields CDR1 MNHNS and CDR2 SASEGT. Here the CDR3 DNA reads TGTGCCAGCAGTGTTAATCCGGGGCAGGTTTATGGCTACACCTTC. Translated: CASSVNPGQVYGYTF.

At least ten counts were recorded for this clonotype. The V gene is TRBV30, the J gene TRBJ2-1; no clear D gene. CDR1 and CDR2 from the germline V gene are GTSNPN and SVGIG (reference sequence). V dropped 1 base and J dropped 8 bases, with 9 bases sitting between them. The CDR3 runs to 12 residues. Here the CDR3 reads CAWSGSRHEQFF. The CDR3 bases are TGTGCCTGGAGTGGGTCTCGCCATGAGCAGTTCTTC.

J is TRBJ2-4 and V is TRBV20-1; possible D gene TRBD2, 5 bases. The CDR3 loop spans 12 amino acids. Trimming left V 2 bases short and J 3 bases short, with 5 bases between. Germline V gives CDR1 DFQATT, CDR2 SNEGSKA (reference sequence). CDR3 coding DNA: TGCAGTGCTAGACGGGACAAAAACATTCAGTACTTC. Translation: CSARRDKNIQYF.

In its sample, this clonotype was seen many times. The rearrangement links TRBV28 to TRBJ2-1; no definite D call. Trimming pared 3 bases from V and 0 bases from J, leaving 6 bases between. CDR3 length: 14 amino acids. In germline, CDR1 is MDHEN, CDR2 SYDVKM. The CDR3 DNA reads TGTGCCAGCAGTTTTTATAGCTCCTACAATGAGCAGTTCTTC. Encoded protein: CASSFYSSYNEQFF.

This clonotype showed up many times. The CDR3 reads CSAGGTNTGELFF. The CDR3 coding sequence is TGCAGTGCAGGAGGAACGAACACCGGGGAGCTGTTTTTT. The V and J genes are TRBV20-1 and TRBJ2-2; D perhaps matches TRBD2 (5 bases). Trimming removed 6 bases from V and 0 bases from J, with 8 bases in between. Germline V lookup: CDR1 DFQATT, CDR2 SNEGSKA (reference sequence). This CDR3 has 13 residues.

This clonotype was counted many times. This chain links TRBV18 with TRBJ1-1; D call uncertain. Germline loops: CDR1 KGHSH, CDR2 LQKENI. The V end was cut by 4 bases, the J end by 3 bases, with 9 bases between. This CDR3 is built from 13 residues. This chain's CDR3 is CASSLTRDTEAFF. In DNA, the CDR3 is TGTGCCAGCTCACTCACGAGGGACACTGAAGCTTTCTTT.

The CDR3 DNA reads TGTGCCTGGAAGTGGGTCGGAAACACCATATATTTT. It codes for CAWKWVGNTIYF. The chain couples TRBV30 to TRBJ1-3; no clear D. This CDR3 is built from 12 residues. CDR1 is GTSNPN, CDR2 SVGIG, per germline (reference sequence). V was shortened by 4 bases and J by 4 bases, with 8 bases between the two germline ends.

This clonotype was counted only a few times. A far bigger clonotype differs at one base, so this is likely a read error. The chain has TRBV6-2 or TRBV6-3 and TRBJ2-1; unclear D gene. Per germline, CDR1 MNHEY and CDR2 SVGEGT. CDR3 length: 12 residues. CDR3 residues: CASIYSGNEQFF. Written as DNA, the CDR3 is TGTGCCAGCATTTACTCAGGCAATGAGCAGTTCTTC.

This clonotype was found a few times. At one end, the junction sequence differs from germline, possibly due to a read error. The V gene is TRBV7-7, the J gene TRBJ2-2; TRBD1 agrees at 8 bases. The CDR3 sequence is 16 residues long. Germline values: CDR1 SSHAT, CDR2 FNYEAQ (reference sequence). The CDR3 region has the DNA TGTGCTAGCAGCTCAGGACAGGGCTCGAACACCGGGGAGCTGTTTTTT. Its protein is CASSSGQGSNTGELFF.

V gene TRBV11-2 combines with J gene TRBJ2-7; perhaps TRBD2 as D (6 bases). The germline V gene has CDR1 SGHAT and CDR2 FQNNGV. V was pared by 1 base and J by 7 bases, with 26 bases between. The CDR3 totals 18 residues. The CDR3 is CASSLVAVLANREWEQYF. In nucleotides, the CDR3 is TGTGCCAGCAGCTTAGTGGCGGTCTTAGCGAACCGGGAGTGGGAGCAGTACTTC.

For this clonotype: It may be a read error: a sequence one base away is much more abundant. This chain connects TRBV6-5 to TRBJ2-3; possible D gene TRBD1, 6 bases. The ends were cut back, 4 bases at V and 2 bases at J, with 16 bases in the middle. The CDR3 is 16 amino acids. Germline-derived CDR1 and CDR2 are MNHEY and SVGAGI. The CDR3 nucleotides read TGTGCCAGCAGTTCCCAACTTCAGGGGAACACAGATACGCAGTATTTT. This encodes CASSSQLQGNTDTQYF.

In the case of this clonotype: This CDR3 is missing its conserved last phenylalanine or tryptophan, likely due to a read error. The V and J genes are TRBV29-1 and TRBJ2-5, with 10 bases fitting TRBD1. Per germline, CDR1 SQVTM and CDR2 ANQGSEA. Trimming cost V 3 bases and J 4 bases; bases outside gene matches: 5. CDR3 length: 14 amino acids. CDR3 amino acids: CSVEGQGNRETQYL. CDR3 nucleotide sequence: TGCAGCGTTGAGGGACAGGGGAATCGAGAGACCCAGTACTTA.

This clonotype was recorded many times. The chain carries TRBV29-1 and TRBJ1-2, with unresolved D. The CDR3 spans 13 residues. Trimming removed 5 bases at V and 3 bases at J, with 13 bases between. The V gene's germline CDR1 is SQVTM and CDR2 ANQGSEA. This CDR3 reads CSVRGTGYYGYTF. The CDR3 region has the DNA TGCAGCGTTCGCGGAACGGGCTACTATGGCTACACCTTC.